The 3 T cell receptor beta chains below all came from one sample that was sequenced in a study of cytomegalovirus exposure and HLA in healthy donors. The PCR made use of 60 Vbeta and 13 Jbeta primers. The repertoire was sequenced with immunoSEQ multiplex PCR; TCRdb's copy has only in-frame clones and lacks some. The sample yields approximately 40,000 clones, 66% seen once. Sequencing input: PBMCs. Receptors originate from a man aged 50-59 years in good health and CMV-seropositive.

This chain connects TRBV14 to TRBJ2-7; no reliable D call. Germline V CDR1 and CDR2: SGHDN, FVKESK. The CDR3 has 15 amino acids. V was clipped by 4 bases and J by 1 base, with 14 bases between them. CDR3 region: CASSPMAGVSYEQYF. CDR3 nucleotides: TGTGCCAGCAGCCCCATGGCAGGTGTTTCCTACGAGCAGTACTTC.

This sequence joins TRBV7-9 and TRBJ2-1; D perhaps matches TRBD1 (6 bases). V lost 4 bases and J 2 bases, leaving 6 bases between the germline ends. The CDR3 length is 13 residues. Per the germline V gene, CDR1 is SEHNR and CDR2 is FQNEAQ (reference sequence). The DNA for the CDR3 is TGTGCCAGCAGCTGGACAGCCTACAATGAGCAGTTCTTC. Translating it yields CASSWTAYNEQFF. Filled out from reference TRBV7-9 and TRBJ2-1, the complete variable domain reads DTGVSQNPRHKITKRGQNVTFRCDPISEHNRLYWYRQTLGQGPEFLTYFQNEAQLEKSRLLSDRFSAERPKGSFSTLEIQRTEQGDSAMYLCASSWTAYNEQFFGPGTRLTVL.

This clone has a handful of counts. V gene TRBV7-2 combines with J gene TRBJ2-5; no firm D call. CDR1 and CDR2 from the germline V gene are SGHTA and FQGNSA. The germline V and J ends were trimmed by 1 base and 9 bases, with 12 bases remaining between them. CDR3 length equals 13 residues. The CDR3 loop reads CASSLDFAAAQYF. The DNA of the CDR3 is TGTGCCAGCAGCTTAGATTTTGCGGCGGCCCAGTACTTC.